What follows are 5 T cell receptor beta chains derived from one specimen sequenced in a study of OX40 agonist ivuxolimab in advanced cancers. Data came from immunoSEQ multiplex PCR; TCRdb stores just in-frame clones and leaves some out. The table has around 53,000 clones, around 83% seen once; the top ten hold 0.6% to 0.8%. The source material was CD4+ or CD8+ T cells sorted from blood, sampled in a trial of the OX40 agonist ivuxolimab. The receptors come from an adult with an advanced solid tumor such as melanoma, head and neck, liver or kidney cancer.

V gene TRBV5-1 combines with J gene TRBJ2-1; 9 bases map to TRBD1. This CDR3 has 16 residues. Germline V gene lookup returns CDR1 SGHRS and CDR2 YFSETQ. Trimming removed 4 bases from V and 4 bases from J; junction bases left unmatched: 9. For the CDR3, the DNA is TGCGCCAGCAGCAGGGACAGGGAGCTTTTATACAATGAGCAGTTCTTC. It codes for CASSRDRELLYNEQFF.

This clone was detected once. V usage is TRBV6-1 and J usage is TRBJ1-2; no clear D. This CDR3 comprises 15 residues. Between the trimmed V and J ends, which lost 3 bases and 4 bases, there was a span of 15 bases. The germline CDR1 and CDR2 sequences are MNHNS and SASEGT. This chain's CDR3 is CASSEETHLTYGYTF. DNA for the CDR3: TGTGCCAGCAGTGAGGAGACGCACTTGACCTATGGCTACACCTTC.

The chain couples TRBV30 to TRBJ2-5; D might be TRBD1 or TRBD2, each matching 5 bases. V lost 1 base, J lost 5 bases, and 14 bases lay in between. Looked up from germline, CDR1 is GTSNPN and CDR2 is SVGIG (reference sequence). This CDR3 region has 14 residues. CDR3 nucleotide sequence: TGTGCCTGGAGTGGGAGTGGGGGTTGGGAGACCCAGTACTTC. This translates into CAWSGSGGWETQYF.

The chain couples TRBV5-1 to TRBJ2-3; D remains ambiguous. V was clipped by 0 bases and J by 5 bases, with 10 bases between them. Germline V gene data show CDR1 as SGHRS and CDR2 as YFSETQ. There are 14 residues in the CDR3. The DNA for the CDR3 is TGCGCCAGCAGCTTGGCCATAGTGAGAGATACGCAGTATTTT. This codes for CASSLAIVRDTQYF. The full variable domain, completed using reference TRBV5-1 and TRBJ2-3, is KAGVTQTPRYLIKTRGQQVTLSCSPISGHRSVSWYQQTPGQGLQFLFEYFSETQRNKGNFPGRFSGRQFSNSRSEMNVSTLELGDSALYLCASSLAIVRDTQYFGPGTRLTVL.

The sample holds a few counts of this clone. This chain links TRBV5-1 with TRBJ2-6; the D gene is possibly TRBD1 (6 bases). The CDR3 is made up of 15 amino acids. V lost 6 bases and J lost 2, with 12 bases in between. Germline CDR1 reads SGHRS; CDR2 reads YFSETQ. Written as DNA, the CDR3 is TGCGCCAGCACTAACAGGGTGACTGGGGCCAACGTCCTGACTTTC. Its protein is CASTNRVTGANVLTF. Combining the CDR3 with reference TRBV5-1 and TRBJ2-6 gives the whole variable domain KAGVTQTPRYLIKTRGQQVTLSCSPISGHRSVSWYQQTPGQGLQFLFEYFSETQRNKGNFPGRFSGRQFSNSRSEMNVSTLELGDSALYLCASTNRVTGANVLTFGAGSRLTVL.